Shown below are 7 T cell receptor beta chains from a single sample sequenced in a study of blood T cells in healthy people across ages. The use of a sample-barcoded 5' primer and a J-beta primer mix characterized a second PCR of about 7 to 12 cycles. TCRdb reanalysed the 5' RACE reads using MiXCR and keeps one entry per CDR3 protein. The sample records about 1.8 million distinct CDR3 sequences, around half being singletons. The sequenced sample was blood. Source of these receptors: a woman aged 40 to 50 in good health.

The chain uses TRBV7-9 and TRBJ2-1, with a weak D call TRBD2 (6 bases). This CDR3 contains 12 residues. Trimming pared 10 bases from V and 8 bases from J, leaving 15 bases between. Germline V gives CDR1 SEHNR, CDR2 FQNEAQ (reference sequence). The CDR3 bases are TGTGCCACGGGACCGGGGGTTGATGAGCAGTTCTTC. This gives the protein CATGPGVDEQFF.

The chain uses TRBV20-1 and TRBJ1-6; D remains unclear. Trimming took 6 bases from V and 0 from J, leaving 6 bases between them. The CDR3 has 13 amino acids. The germline V gene encodes CDR1 DFQATT and CDR2 SNEGSKA (reference sequence). The CDR3 reads CSAAVSYNSPLHF. The DNA of the CDR3 is TGCAGTGCAGCAGTCTCCTATAATTCACCCCTCCACTTT.

The J gene is TRBJ2-1, the V gene TRBV5-6, with 12 positions matching TRBD2. With 4 bases clipped from V and 3 bases from J, the junction kept 5 bases outside the gene matches. This CDR3 is 16 amino acids long. Per germline, CDR1 SGHDT and CDR2 YYEEEE. The chain's CDR3 is CASSLRTSGNYNEQFF. In DNA form, the CDR3 reads TGTGCCAGCAGCCTGAGGACTAGCGGGAACTACAATGAGCAGTTCTTC.

The rearrangement joins TRBV6-1 to TRBJ2-5; 12 nucleotides line up with TRBD2. The junction had 7 bases not matched to a gene; V was cut back by 7 bases and J by 4 bases. The germline V gene has CDR1 MNHNS and CDR2 SASEGT. This CDR3 is built from 15 residues. The CDR3 loop is CASILLAGGSETQYF. CDR3 sequence (DNA): TGTGCCAGCATCTTACTAGCGGGGGGTTCAGAGACCCAGTACTTC.

The chain couples TRBV27 to TRBJ2-7; no clear D gene. Germline-derived CDR1 and CDR2 are MNHEY and SMNVEV (reference sequence). The length of the CDR3 is 16 residues. Trimming cost V 6 bases and J 2 bases, with 20 bases left between them. This chain's CDR3 is CASSHYEFFRTYEQYF. The CDR3 region has the DNA TGTGCCAGCAGCCATTATGAGTTCTTTAGGACCTACGAGCAGTACTTC.

This clonotype was counted at least ten times. This chain uses TRBV18 with TRBJ2-5, with 10 bases lining up with TRBD1. Per the germline V gene, CDR1 is KGHSH and CDR2 is LQKENI. V lost 4 bases and J lost 3; bases outside the gene matches: 2. CDR3 length: 14 amino acids. The CDR3 spells CASSRGTGEETQYF. CDR3 DNA: TGTGCCAGCTCACGTGGGACAGGGGAAGAGACCCAGTACTTC.

The V gene is TRBV28, the J gene TRBJ2-1, with TRBD2 matching 14 bases. Germline CDR1 and CDR2: MDHEN and SYDVKM. With V trimmed by 6 bases and J by 8 bases, 12 bases remained unmatched. The CDR3 has 17 amino acids. CDR3 nucleotide sequence: TGTGCCAGCAGCGCTCTAAGACTAGCGGGGGGGCTTGATGAGCAGTTCTTC. Encoded protein: CASSALRLAGGLDEQFF.